Only one count was recorded for the clone carrying this T cell receptor (beta chain). What it binds is unknown. These data originate in a study of cytomegalovirus exposure and HLA in healthy donors. Looking at the study overall: Of the donors genotyped, about 390 in all, about 82% fell in the Caucasian-associated ancestry cluster.

PCR primers comprised 60 Vbeta and 13 Jbeta primers. Assay used: immunoSEQ multiplex PCR; TCRdb lists only in-frame clones, some missing. The sample holds some 130,000 clones, approximately 86% seen once. Deletions cut 2 bases from V and 3 bases from J, with 17 bases between. The CDR3 is 16 amino acids. CDR1 is MGHRA, CDR2 YSYEKL, per germline. Study-level results: Productive rates of about 90% or about 30% were seen for most TCR beta V segments in an earlier analysis. In vitro work confirmed that a few CMV-associated chains recognize CMV antigens.

Source material: PBMCs. This chain joins TRBV4-1 and TRBJ2-7; D may be TRBD2 (6 bases). The TCR sequence derives from a boy between 10 and 17 years old in good health and CMV-seronegative. CDR3 nucleotide sequence: TGCGCCAGCAGCCAAAACGAGGGACTCGCTAGCTACGAGCAGTACTTC. Protein product: CASSQNEGLASYEQYF.